This T cell receptor beta chain was identified in a study of blood T cell repertoires in COVID-19. There are 15 residues in the CDR3. CDR1 is LNHDA and CDR2 is SQIVND in the germline V gene (reference sequence). The V gene end was trimmed by 7 bases and the J gene end by 5 bases; junction bases not matched to a gene: 9. Repertoires were generated with immunoSEQ multiplex PCR, while TCRdb's copy carries only in-frame clones and drops some. In the table there are approximately 80,000 clones, approximately 89% of which are singletons. Sequenced material: peripheral blood. This receptor was identified in an elderly woman with acute or convalescent COVID-19. The chain joins TRBV19 to TRBJ2-2; 8 bases map to TRBD1. The CDR3 bases are TGTGCCAGTACTTCGCAGGGGGCGGCTACCGGGGAGCTGTTTTTT. It specifies CASTSQGAATGELFF.